The next 7 T cell receptor beta chains were all read from a single sample in a study of cytomegalovirus exposure and HLA in healthy donors. The PCR made use of 60 Vbeta and 13 Jbeta primers. Sequencing was performed with immunoSEQ multiplex PCR; in TCRdb, only in-frame clones are kept and a portion is missing. This sample has 45,000 to 65,000 clones, with roughly 84% found just once. What was sequenced was PBMCs. These TCRs come from a woman aged 18-35 years in good health and CMV-seronegative.

The chain links TRBV11-3 to TRBJ1-1, with 7 bases aligning to TRBD1. With 5 bases clipped from V and 10 bases from J, the junction kept 10 bases outside the gene matches. This CDR3 spans 13 amino acids. Germline V gives CDR1 SGHNT, CDR2 YENEEA. In nucleotides, the CDR3 is TGTGCCAGCAGCCCTGGTCGGACAGGCGGAGCTTTCTTT. Its protein product is CASSPGRTGGAFF.

This chain joins TRBV5-1 and TRBJ2-3, with D unclear. V was pared by 3 bases and J by 0 bases, with 11 bases between. The CDR3 spans 15 residues. In germline, CDR1 is SGHRS, CDR2 YFSETQ. The CDR3: CASSSVRVSTDTQYF. The CDR3 DNA sequence: TGCGCCAGCAGCTCCGTTCGGGTGAGCACAGATACGCAGTATTTT.

J is TRBJ1-1 and V is TRBV27, with TRBD1 matching over 7 bases. This CDR3 has 17 residues. The ends lost 1 base at V and 1 base at J; junction bases unmatched: 9. Germline loops: CDR1 MNHEY, CDR2 SMNVEV (reference sequence). The CDR3 region is CASSLFLPGGSNTEAFF. CDR3 nucleotides: TGTGCCAGCAGTTTATTTTTACCAGGGGGGTCGAACACTGAAGCTTTCTTT.

Turning to this clone: Other DNA sequences within the sample encode an identical CDR3. The J gene is TRBJ1-1, the V gene TRBV7-2; D possibly corresponds to TRBD1 (6 bases). The germline gives CDR1 SGHTA, CDR2 FQGNSA. Trimming stripped 3 bases from V and 6 bases from J, with 11 bases between. This CDR3 has 13 residues. The CDR3 protein is CASSLVWGPEAFF. The CDR3 bases are TGTGCCAGCAGCTTGGTATGGGGGCCTGAAGCTTTCTTT.

This sequence joins TRBV2 and TRBJ2-7, with D hard to call. This CDR3 is built from 11 residues. Looked up from germline, CDR1 is SNHLY and CDR2 is FYNNEI. V gave up 5 bases and J gave up 5 bases, with 7 bases separating them. Here the CDR3 DNA reads TGTGCCAGCAGTTGGCAGAACGAGCAGTACTTC. This encodes CASSWQNEQYF.

V usage is TRBV4-2 and J usage is TRBJ2-3, with a weak D call TRBD1 (5 bases). The V end lost 0 bases, the J end lost 6 bases, and 13 bases lay between the germline ends. The CDR3 runs 15 residues. CDR1 and CDR2 (germline): LGHNA, YNFKEQ. The DNA of the CDR3 is TGTGCCAGCAGCCAAGATGTAAGGGGCTGGGATACGCAGTATTTT. It codes for CASSQDVRGWDTQYF.

CDR3 sequence (DNA): TGTGCCAGCAGCCCCCCCCGCTCCTACAATGAGCAGTTCTTC. It codes for CASSPPRSYNEQFF. V is TRBV27 and J is TRBJ2-1, with D uncertain. CDR1 is MNHEY, CDR2 SMNVEV, per germline (reference sequence). The ends were cut back, 6 bases at V and 0 bases at J, with 9 bases in the middle. CDR3 length: 14 residues.